The T cell receptor (beta chain) described here comes from a study of Tregs in tolerant kidney transplant recipients. Study-wide points: No direct test of biological reproducibility was done here. The small number of patients limits these findings pending further validation.

An overnight rest at 37°C with 200 IU/ml IL-2 preceded regulatory T cell sorting from thawed PBMCs. As regards this clone: What it binds is unknown.

This CDR3 is 13 amino acids long. The ends were cut back, 4 bases at V and 7 bases at J, with 14 bases in the middle. Germline V gene data show CDR1 as SGHRS and CDR2 as YFSETQ. Measured with immunoSEQ multiplex PCR; TCRdb has only the in-frame clones, and not every one. Seen here are about 61,000 clones, over 75% observed once, and the top ten hold roughly 2%. This TCR was recovered from a human donor who received a combined kidney and bone marrow transplant. The genes are TRBV5-1 and TRBJ2-5, with unresolved D. The sample here was Tregs from blood, taken before the transplant. The CDR3 nucleotides are TGCGCCAGCAGCCCGGACGTGTTAGGGACCCAGTACTTC. Translating it yields CASSPDVLGTQYF.